The 31 T cell receptor beta chains reported below all come from one sample, sequenced in a study of T-cell memory formation after mild COVID-19. TCRdb passed the 5' RACE reads through MiXCR, listing each CDR3 protein once. Of about 310,000 distinct CDR3 sequences listed, approximately 15% are singletons. Sequencing was performed on PBMCs or a T cell subset sorted from them (not recorded which). The receptor source for this set is a man between 18 and 35 years old who had mild COVID-19 (a few samples of this study predate the infection). Cell type and time point are not known.

In this sample, this clonotype turned up once. J is TRBJ2-3 and V is TRBV9; weak D call: TRBD2 (6 bases). V lost 4 bases to trimming and J lost 0 bases, with 15 bases between them. CDR3 length: 16 residues. The germline CDR1 and CDR2 sequences are SGDLS and YYNGEE. The CDR3 sequence is CASSRRGGDSTDTQYF. As DNA, the CDR3 is TGTGCCAGCAGCCGTCGAGGCGGGGATAGCACAGATACGCAGTATTTT. Drawing the rest from reference TRBV9 and TRBJ2-3, the complete variable domain is DSGVTQTPKHLITATGQRVTLRCSPRSGDLSVYWYQQSLDQGLQFLIQYYNGEERAKGNILERFSAQQFPDLHSELNLSSLELGDSALYFCASSRRGGDSTDTQYFGPGTRLTVL.

Only a few counts were recorded for this clonotype. In DNA, the CDR3 is TGTGCCAGCACAGTCCGGCCAGGGCGGTATGGCTACACCTTC. Residues: CASTVRPGRYGYTF. The chain joins TRBV6-5 to TRBJ1-2; weak D call: TRBD1 (5 bases). CDR3 size: 14 residues. Germline V lookup: CDR1 MNHEY, CDR2 SVGAGI. V lost 7 bases to trimming and J lost 5 bases, with 17 bases between them.

The rearrangement uses TRBV4-3 and TRBJ2-1; 7 bases are a match to TRBD2. The V gene's germline CDR1 is LGHNA and CDR2 YSLEER. Trimming took 5 bases from V and 3 from J; bases not matched to a gene: 4. This CDR3 is 14 amino acids long. CDR3 sequence reads: CASSGASGYNEQFF. The DNA for the CDR3 is TGCGCCAGCAGCGGGGCTAGCGGCTACAATGAGCAGTTCTTC.

This clonotype has more than one count but fewer than ten. The CDR3 sequence: CASSLEPLTGTGGTEQFF. The CDR3 coding sequence is TGTGCCAGCAGCTTGGAACCCCTTACCGGGACAGGGGGCACAGAGCAGTTCTTC. This chain links TRBV7-6 with TRBJ2-1, with 12 bases aligning to TRBD1. Unmatched junction bases numbered 16, after V lost 3 bases and J lost 10 bases. Germline CDR1 is SGHVS and CDR2 is FNYEAQ. The CDR3 length is 18 residues.

This clonotype was observed a few times. CDR3 sequence: CASSQAGGAVFNEKLFF. The DNA of the CDR3 is TGTGCCAGCAGCCAAGCAGGGGGCGCGGTCTTTAATGAAAAACTGTTTTTT. The rearrangement uses TRBV3-1 and TRBJ1-4; TRBD1 matches at 8 bases. The CDR3 runs to 17 residues. V was pared by 1 base and J by 4 bases, with 8 bases of the junction left unmatched. Looked up from germline, CDR1 is LGHDT and CDR2 is YNNKEL (reference sequence).

This clonotype has a handful of counts. The J gene is TRBJ1-1, the V gene TRBV20-1; D ambiguous. V was clipped by 3 bases and J by 1 base, with 9 bases between them. There are 13 residues in the CDR3. CDR1 DFQATT and CDR2 SNEGSKA come from the germline V gene (reference sequence). CDR3 sequence (DNA): TGCAGTGCTAGTCGGAGAGAGAACACTGAAGCTTTCTTT. It translates to CSASRRENTEAFF.

The chain links TRBV7-9 to TRBJ2-5; D is undetermined. Germline CDR1 is SEHNR and CDR2 is FQNEAQ (reference sequence). Trimming left V 6 bases short and J 2 bases short, with 10 bases between. This CDR3 comprises 13 residues. CDR3: CASRPLWQETQYF. The DNA of the CDR3 is TGTGCCAGCAGGCCTCTGTGGCAAGAGACCCAGTACTTC.

This clonotype was counted ten times or more. The chain couples TRBV6-4 to TRBJ2-2; 7 bases align to TRBD1. J lost 4 bases, V lost 4 bases, and 0 bases had no gene match. CDR1 MRHNA and CDR2 SNTAGT come from the germline V gene. The CDR3 consists of 13 residues. The CDR3 DNA reads TGTGCCAGCAGTGGGACAGGCACCGGGGAGCTGTTTTTT. As protein: CASSGTGTGELFF.

This clonotype was detected only a few times. CDR3 sequence reads: CASSSTGGGDTQYF. CDR3 DNA: TGTGCCAGCAGTTCGACAGGAGGGGGAGATACGCAGTATTTT. The chain employs TRBV12-3 or TRBV12-4 and TRBJ2-3; D is perhaps TRBD1 or TRBD2 (6 bases each). V was trimmed by 4 bases and J by 5 bases, leaving 13 bases between them. CDR3 length equals 14 residues.

The gene calls are TRBV20-1 and TRBJ1-5; D remains ambiguous. CDR3 length equals 15 residues. V shed 5 bases and J shed 0 bases, with 14 bases lying between them. CDR1 is DFQATT and CDR2 is SNEGSKA in the germline V gene (reference sequence). The CDR3 DNA reads as TGCAGTGCTCTCCCCCTAGTTGATAGCAATCAGCCCCAGCATTTT. Encoded protein: CSALPLVDSNQPQHF.

This clonotype was detected many times. CDR3 sequence: CASSLKAWVSTDTQYF. In DNA form, the CDR3 reads TGTGCCAGCAGCTTAAAGGCTTGGGTTAGCACAGATACGCAGTATTTT. The rearrangement uses TRBV7-3 and TRBJ2-3; D gene uncertain. CDR3 size: 16 residues. The V end lost 1 base, the J end lost 0 bases, and 11 bases lay between the germline ends. Germline V gene lookup returns CDR1 SGHTA and CDR2 FQGTGA.

This clonotype was seen more than once but under ten times. The chain is built from TRBV12-3 or TRBV12-4 and TRBJ2-7; D is perhaps TRBD1 or TRBD2 (5 bases each). CDR3 length equals 15 residues. The ends were cut back, 6 bases at V and 1 base at J, with 16 bases in the middle. CDR3 protein: CASRGRTSKSYEQYF. CDR3 coding DNA: TGTGCCAGCAGGGGACGGACAAGCAAGTCCTACGAGCAGTACTTC.

The genes are TRBV7-2 and TRBJ1-5; no clear D. The germline gives CDR1 SGHTA, CDR2 FQGNSA. The V gene lost 2 bases and the J gene lost 7 bases, with 9 bases spanning the gap. The CDR3 length is 13 residues. The CDR3 here is CASSLMGSQPQHF. In nucleotides, the CDR3 is TGTGCCAGCAGCTTAATGGGATCGCAGCCCCAGCATTTT.

The chain combines TRBV12-5 with TRBJ1-1; 7 nucleotides align to TRBD1. The CDR3 loop spans 18 amino acids. Germline CDR1 LGHNT, CDR2 FRNRAP. V lost 0 bases, J lost 1 base, and 11 bases stayed unmatched. The CDR3 spells CASGLVPPRQGTNTEAFF. The CDR3 coding sequence is TGTGCTAGTGGTTTGGTACCTCCCCGACAGGGAACGAACACTGAAGCTTTCTTT.

This chain links TRBV7-3 with TRBJ2-1, with D perhaps TRBD2 (5 bases). Germline V gene sequence: CDR1 SGHTA, CDR2 FQGTGA. Trimming left V 2 bases short and J 0 bases short, with 14 bases between. The CDR3 sequence is 17 residues long. This CDR3 reads CASSLFPSPNSYNEQFF. The CDR3 DNA follows: TGTGCCAGCAGCTTATTCCCTAGCCCGAACTCCTACAATGAGCAGTTCTTC.

The V gene is TRBV7-8, the J gene TRBJ1-1; weak D call: TRBD1 (6 bases). There are 14 residues in the CDR3. The germline CDR1 and CDR2 sequences are SGHVS and FQNEAQ. Trimming removed 4 bases at V and 0 bases at J, with 9 bases between. CDR3 in amino acids: CASSYRAMNTEAFF. Written as DNA, the CDR3 is TGTGCCAGCAGCTACAGGGCCATGAACACTGAAGCTTTCTTT.

The chain is built from TRBV6-5 and TRBJ2-5; the D is unclear. The CDR3 is made up of 11 amino acids. Germline CDR1 is MNHEY and CDR2 is SVGAGI. V was clipped by 6 bases and J by 6 bases, with 8 bases between them. The CDR3 DNA is TGTGCCAGCAGGTTTGGAAAGACCCAGTACTTC. It specifies CASRFGKTQYF.

V gene TRBV5-1 combines with J gene TRBJ2-7, with D perhaps TRBD1 or TRBD2 (5 bases each). The CDR3 is 15 residues long. The V end was cut by 2 bases, the J end by 5 bases, with 17 bases between. Germline CDR1 SGHRS, CDR2 YFSETQ. As DNA, the CDR3 is TGCGCCAGCAGCTTTAAGGGGCGGGCCTTCGACGAGCAGTACGTC. Translated, it gives CASSFKGRAFDEQYV.

CDR3: CASSLAQIYGYTF. The CDR3 DNA reads TGTGCCAGCAGCTTAGCGCAGATCTATGGCTACACCTTC. The chain carries TRBV7-2 and TRBJ1-2; D is undetermined. The CDR3 runs to 13 residues. Per germline, CDR1 SGHTA and CDR2 FQGNSA. V was clipped by 0 bases and J by 4 bases, with 6 bases between them.

V and J are TRBV5-1 and TRBJ2-7; no firm D call. CDR3 length: 14 amino acids. Trimming took off 4 bases at V and 3 bases at J, with 14 bases between the two ends. Germline V gives CDR1 SGHRS, CDR2 YFSETQ. The CDR3 region is CASSPDRDLYEQYF. CDR3 bases: TGCGCCAGCAGCCCGGACCGAGACCTCTACGAGCAGTACTTC.

This clonotype was seen a few times. V is TRBV7-9 and J is TRBJ1-2, with no clear D. V was cut by 3 bases and J by 2 bases, with 7 bases left in between. CDR1 SEHNR and CDR2 FQNEAQ come from the germline V gene (reference sequence). The CDR3 length is 13 residues. The CDR3 region is CASSLNPNYGYTF. CDR3 in DNA: TGTGCCAGCAGCTTGAACCCCAACTATGGCTACACCTTC.

There are a few counts of this clonotype. The chain employs TRBV5-1 and TRBJ2-3; 10 nucleotides align to TRBD2. The germline V gene has CDR1 SGHRS and CDR2 YFSETQ. The V segment lost 1 base and the J segment 5 bases; nucleotides outside the gene matches: 7. The CDR3 spans 16 residues. The CDR3 region has the DNA TGCGCCAGCAGCTTGTCTAGCGGGGGACTTGGAGATACGCAGTATTTT. Amino acids: CASSLSSGGLGDTQYF.

V and J are TRBV10-3 and TRBJ1-6, with D perhaps matching TRBD1 (6 bases). Germline lookup yields CDR1 ENHRY and CDR2 SYGVKD. This CDR3 is 13 amino acids long. Trimming took off 6 bases at V and 10 bases at J, with 13 bases between the two ends. CDR3 sequence reads: CAIRDTGKSPLHF. As DNA, the CDR3 is TGTGCCATCAGGGATACAGGGAAATCACCCCTCCACTTT.

The rearrangement links TRBV7-6 to TRBJ1-4, with no clear D. CDR1 and CDR2 (germline): SGHVS, FNYEAQ. V shed 2 bases and J shed 3 bases, with 10 bases lying between them. There are 15 residues in the CDR3. CDR3 in DNA: TGTGCCAGCAGCTTAAGGAAGGCGCCTAATGAAAAACTGTTTTTT. Protein sequence: CASSLRKAPNEKLFF.

J is TRBJ2-1 and V is TRBV7-2, with TRBD1 matching over 10 bases. This CDR3 is built from 14 residues. Per germline, CDR1 SGHTA and CDR2 FQGNSA. Trimming at V came to 4 bases and at J to 9 bases, leaving 6 bases not matched to a gene. CDR3 in DNA: TGTGCCAGCAGCTCCGACAGGGGGCTGGGTGAGCAGTTCTTC. This encodes CASSSDRGLGEQFF.

The genes are TRBV4-1 and TRBJ2-7; D possibly corresponds to TRBD1 (6 bases). This CDR3 region has 14 residues. V was cut by 1 base and J by 3 bases, with 10 bases left in between. The germline V gene encodes CDR1 MGHRA and CDR2 YSYEKL. CDR3 in DNA: TGCGCCAGCAGCCAAGTAACAGGGTTCTACGAGCAGTACTTC. It translates to CASSQVTGFYEQYF.

This chain uses TRBV4-3 with TRBJ2-3, with D perhaps TRBD1 (6 bases). CDR3 size: 15 residues. Germline V gene data show CDR1 as LGHNA and CDR2 as YSLEER. Deletions cut 1 base from V and 5 bases from J, with 13 bases between. CDR3 in amino acids: CASSQAQPGVDTQYF. In nucleotides, the CDR3 is TGCGCCAGCAGCCAAGCACAGCCAGGGGTAGATACGCAGTATTTT.

V gene TRBV11-2 combines with J gene TRBJ2-5; perhaps D is TRBD1 or TRBD2 (6 bases each). The CDR3 is made up of 14 amino acids. With 5 bases removed from V and 7 bases from J, the gap between germline ends came to 17 bases. In germline, CDR1 is SGHAT, CDR2 FQNNGV. The CDR3 reads CASSLSGAGGTQYF. As DNA, the CDR3 is TGTGCCAGCAGCCTATCGGGGGCTGGGGGGACCCAGTACTTC.

This chain uses TRBV7-9 with TRBJ2-7; no definite D call. This CDR3 is built from 13 residues. From germline, CDR1 is SEHNR and CDR2 FQNEAQ (reference sequence). V lost 3 bases, J lost 6 bases, and 12 bases lay in between. CDR3 nucleotide sequence: TGTGCCAGCAGCTTGGGCCAGGTTCGCGAGCAGTACTTC. As protein: CASSLGQVREQYF.

The gene calls are TRBV29-1 and TRBJ2-2; tentatively, D is TRBD1 (5 bases). The CDR3 length is 12 residues. Per germline, CDR1 SQVTM and CDR2 ANQGSEA. V lost 3 bases and J 6 bases, leaving 8 bases between the germline ends. The CDR3 DNA reads as TGCAGCGTTGATCAGGGCCCCGGGGAGCTGTTTTTT. Amino acid sequence: CSVDQGPGELFF.

The chain has TRBV5-6 and TRBJ1-1, with TRBD1 identical over 9 bases. After removal of 4 bases from V and 3 bases from J, the junction contained 10 bases not matched to a gene. This CDR3 comprises 16 residues. Germline loops: CDR1 SGHDT, CDR2 YYEEEE. The CDR3 region is CASSAGTGKWYTEAFF. The DNA for the CDR3 is TGTGCCAGCAGCGCCGGGACAGGGAAGTGGTACACTGAAGCTTTCTTT. The full variable domain, with the rest looked up from reference TRBV5-6 and TRBJ1-1, is DAGVTQSPTHLIKTRGQQVTLRCSPKSGHDTVSWYQQALGQGPQFIFQYYEEEERQRGNFPDRFSGHQFPNYSSELNVNALLLGDSALYLCASSAGTGKWYTEAFFGQGTRLTVV.